The next 20 T cell receptor beta chains were all read from a single sample in a study of cytomegalovirus exposure and HLA in healthy donors. The PCR employed 60 Vbeta primers together with 13 Jbeta primers. Assay used: immunoSEQ multiplex PCR; TCRdb lists only in-frame clones, some missing. Here the sample spans more than 150,000 clones, approximately 78% being singletons. Material: PBMCs. The receptors shown here come from a woman aged 18-29 years in good health and CMV-seronegative.

This clone has only a few counts. The gene calls are TRBV23-1 and TRBJ1-5, with a tentative D call TRBD1 (5 bases). TRBV23-1 is identified as an open reading frame with a role that is uncertain. Trimming removed 0 bases at V and 0 bases at J, with 18 bases between. The CDR3 spans 19 residues. CDR3 DNA: TGCGCCAGCAGTCAATCGAAGGACATGGCCAATTATAGCAATCAGCCCCAGCATTTT. Its protein is CASSQSKDMANYSNQPQHF.

This sequence joins TRBV6-5 and TRBJ2-1, with a weak D call TRBD1 (5 bases). The V gene's germline CDR1 is MNHEY and CDR2 SVGAGI. The CDR3 covers 14 residues. Trimming took 5 bases from V and 5 from J, leaving 13 bases between them. The CDR3 reads CASSTRVGDNEQFF. CDR3 nucleotide sequence: TGTGCCAGCAGTACCAGGGTCGGAGACAATGAGCAGTTCTTC.

This chain uses TRBV4-1 with TRBJ2-4; the match to TRBD2 covers 7 bases. This CDR3 is 15 amino acids long. In germline, CDR1 is MGHRA, CDR2 YSYEKL. Trimming cost V 5 bases and J 2 bases; bases outside gene matches: 6. The CDR3: CASSLLGLPKNIQYF. The CDR3 coding sequence is TGCGCCAGCAGCTTATTGGGACTACCCAAAAACATTCAGTACTTC.

The gene calls are TRBV18 and TRBJ2-5, with TRBD1 as a possible D gene (6 bases). Trimming took 2 bases from V and 5 from J, leaving 12 bases between them. Germline lookup yields CDR1 KGHSH and CDR2 LQKENI. This CDR3 spans 14 amino acids. This chain's CDR3 is CASSPGQGIETQYF. The CDR3, as DNA: TGTGCCAGCTCACCAGGCCAGGGGATCGAGACCCAGTACTTC.

The gene calls are TRBV5-1 and TRBJ2-1; tentatively, D is TRBD2 (5 bases). The CDR3 has 15 residues. Trimming took 3 bases from V and 4 from J, leaving 14 bases between them. Germline V gene sequence: CDR1 SGHRS, CDR2 YFSETQ. The CDR3 DNA is TGCGCCAGCAGCTCCGGAGGCGGAGGATACAATGAGCAGTTCTTC. This sequence encodes CASSSGGGGYNEQFF.

V and J are TRBV6-5 and TRBJ2-7, with D unresolved. V lost 0 bases to trimming and J lost 0 bases, with 12 bases between them. Germline CDR1 and CDR2: MNHEY and SVGAGI. The CDR3 runs to 16 residues. The CDR3 region is CASSYSVSAVSYEQYF. CDR3 DNA: TGTGCCAGCAGTTACTCGGTTTCCGCGGTCTCCTACGAGCAGTACTTC.

V usage is TRBV19 and J usage is TRBJ1-2, with a weak D call TRBD1 (5 bases). Germline lookup yields CDR1 LNHDA and CDR2 SQIVND (reference sequence). Trimming pared 5 bases from V and 8 bases from J, leaving 12 bases between. This CDR3 is built from 12 residues. This CDR3 reads CASSGRGEGYTF. The CDR3 DNA reads as TGTGCCAGTAGTGGGAGGGGAGAGGGCTACACCTTC.

The CDR3 is CASSRTGDSNQPQHF. DNA of the CDR3: TGCGCCAGCAGCAGGACAGGGGATAGCAATCAGCCCCAGCATTTT. The J gene is TRBJ1-5, the V gene TRBV5-1, with 9 bases aligning to TRBD1. Per the germline V gene, CDR1 is SGHRS and CDR2 is YFSETQ. Trimming removed 4 bases from V and 0 bases from J; junction bases left unmatched: 2. The CDR3 covers 15 residues.

This clone was seen a few times. V is TRBV16 and J is TRBJ1-1, with a weak D call TRBD1 (5 bases). CDR1 KGHSY and CDR2 FQNENV come from the germline V gene. V shed 6 bases and J shed 2 bases, with 10 bases lying between them. The length of the CDR3 is 13 residues. CDR3 sequence (DNA): TGTGCCAGCAGACAGACAGCCAACACTGAAGCTTTCTTT. It codes for CASRQTANTEAFF.

In its sample, this clone was seen a few times. The chain links TRBV12-5 to TRBJ1-1; a weak D match, TRBD1 (6 bases). Trimming removed 7 bases from V and 0 bases from J, with 15 bases in between. CDR3 size: 15 residues. The germline V gene encodes CDR1 LGHNT and CDR2 FRNRAP. The CDR3: CASAEIGTLNTEAFF. CDR3 bases: TGTGCTAGTGCTGAAATCGGGACACTGAACACTGAAGCTTTCTTT.

This clone turned up a few times. The chain carries TRBV5-6 and TRBJ2-1; D is ambiguous. With 1 base removed from V and 4 bases from J, the gap between germline ends came to 6 bases. CDR1 SGHDT and CDR2 YYEEEE come from the germline V gene. This CDR3 comprises 13 residues. The CDR3 spells CASSLPPYNEQFF. In nucleotides, the CDR3 is TGTGCCAGCAGCTTGCCCCCGTACAATGAGCAGTTCTTC.

The count of this clone is one. The rearrangement links TRBV28 to TRBJ1-3, with 7 positions matching TRBD1. CDR3 length: 15 amino acids. The germline V gene has CDR1 MDHEN and CDR2 SYDVKM. J was trimmed by 3 bases and V by 6 bases; bases with no gene match: 8. The CDR3 is CASSQGVPGGNTIYF. In DNA form, the CDR3 reads TGTGCCAGCAGCCAGGGGGTACCGGGTGGAAACACCATATATTTT.

The rearrangement uses TRBV5-1 and TRBJ1-4; tentative D call: TRBD1 (6 bases). Per the germline V gene, CDR1 is SGHRS and CDR2 is YFSETQ. The CDR3 length is 16 residues. V lost 5 bases and J 5 bases, leaving 19 bases between the germline ends. The CDR3 is CASRVRVTDRNEKLFF. The CDR3 DNA reads TGCGCCAGCAGGGTACGGGTGACCGACAGGAATGAAAAACTGTTTTTT.

The J gene is TRBJ2-7, the V gene TRBV28; 8 nucleotides agree with TRBD1. CDR3 size: 17 residues. V trimming: 3 bases; J trimming: 1 base; junction bases outside the gene matches: 11. In germline, CDR1 is MDHEN, CDR2 SYDVKM. CDR3 sequence (DNA): TGTGCCAGCAGTTTGGATCTGTCTGGGACAGGTTCCTACGAGCAGTACTTC. Its translation is CASSLDLSGTGSYEQYF.

Here the CDR3 reads CASSLQGTTEAFF. Here the CDR3 DNA reads TGCGCCAGCAGCTTGCAGGGCACCACTGAAGCTTTCTTT. The chain employs TRBV5-1 and TRBJ1-1; a weak D match, TRBD1 (5 bases). Germline CDR1 and CDR2: SGHRS and YFSETQ. This CDR3 has 13 residues. Between the trimmed V and J ends, which lost 1 base and 4 bases, there was a span of 8 bases.

The chain combines TRBV19 with TRBJ1-2; no clear D. The V end was cut by 7 bases, the J end by 1 base, with 7 bases between. Germline V lookup: CDR1 LNHDA, CDR2 SQIVND (reference sequence). CDR3 length: 12 residues. The CDR3 protein is CASMRGNYGYTF. CDR3 bases: TGTGCCAGTATGCGGGGTAACTATGGCTACACCTTC. Combining the CDR3 with reference TRBV19 and TRBJ1-2 gives the whole variable domain DGGITQSPKYLFRKEGQNVTLSCEQNLNHDAMYWYRQDPGQGLRLIYYSQIVNDFQKGDIAEGYSVSREKKESFPLTVTSAQKNPTAFYLCASMRGNYGYTFGSGTRLTVV.

The V gene is TRBV27, the J gene TRBJ1-1, with 10 bases matching TRBD1. CDR3 size: 16 residues. V was clipped by 8 bases and J by 2 bases; unmatched bases: 11. Per germline, CDR1 MNHEY and CDR2 SMNVEV (reference sequence). The CDR3 sequence is CASQRDRGFFNTEAFF. CDR3 nucleotide sequence: TGTGCCAGCCAACGGGACAGGGGTTTCTTTAACACTGAAGCTTTCTTT.

This rearrangement joins TRBV6-5 to TRBJ2-7; D gene ambiguous. The CDR3 extends over 13 amino acids. CDR1 and CDR2 (germline): MNHEY, SVGAGI. V was clipped by 4 bases and J by 0 bases, with 7 bases between them. The CDR3 reads CASSFGSSYEQYF. CDR3 bases: TGTGCCAGCAGTTTTGGCAGCTCCTACGAGCAGTACTTC.

The V and J genes are TRBV5-1 and TRBJ2-5, with D uncertain. Trimming removed 4 bases from V and 1 base from J, with 8 bases in between. This CDR3 is 13 amino acids long. Germline V CDR1 and CDR2: SGHRS, YFSETQ. The CDR3 region has the DNA TGCGCCAGCAGCGTTCCCGGCCAAGAGACCCAGTACTTC. Its translation is CASSVPGQETQYF.

This chain connects TRBV19 to TRBJ2-3; TRBD2 aligns across 7 bases. Per germline, CDR1 LNHDA and CDR2 SQIVND (reference sequence). The CDR3 runs 16 residues. V lost 6 bases to trimming and J lost 3 bases; unmatched junction nucleotides: 12. The CDR3 region has the DNA TGTGCCAGTAGGGCCATCGAGAGCGGGATAACAGATACGCAGTATTTT. This sequence encodes CASRAIESGITDTQYF.